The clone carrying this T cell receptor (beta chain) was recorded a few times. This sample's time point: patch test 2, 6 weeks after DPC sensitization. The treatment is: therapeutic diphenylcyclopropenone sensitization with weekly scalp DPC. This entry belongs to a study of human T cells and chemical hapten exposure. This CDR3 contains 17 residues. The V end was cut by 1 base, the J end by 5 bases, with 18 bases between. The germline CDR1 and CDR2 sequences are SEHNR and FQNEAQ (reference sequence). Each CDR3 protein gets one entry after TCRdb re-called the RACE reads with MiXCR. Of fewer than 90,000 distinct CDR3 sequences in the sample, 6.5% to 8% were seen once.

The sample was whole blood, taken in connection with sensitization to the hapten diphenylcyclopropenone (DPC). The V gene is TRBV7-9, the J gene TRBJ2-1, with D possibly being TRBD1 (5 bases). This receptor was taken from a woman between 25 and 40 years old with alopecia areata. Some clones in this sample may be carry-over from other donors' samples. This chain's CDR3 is CASSLEGWGRQDNEQFF. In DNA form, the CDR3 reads TGTGCCAGCAGCTTAGAAGGGTGGGGCAGGCAGGACAATGAGCAGTTCTTC.